Listed below are T cell receptor beta chains from one sample, sequenced in a study of blood T cell repertoires in COVID-19. Here immunoSEQ multiplex PCR was the method, and the copy in TCRdb shows in-frame clones only, minus some. The sample lists hundreds of thousands of clones; roughly 86% were seen once. The sequenced material came from PBMCs or T cells enriched from blood (not recorded which). The source of these receptors is a woman aged 18-29 years who had recovered from COVID-19. The CDR3 runs from the conserved cysteine through the conserved F or W. The D gene is left open where the match is weak. Clone size is stated in some rows and not others, as once, few, many or a class when expanded.

CDR3 | DNA | J | D | size | V | length
CASSLASGVDYGYTF | TGCGCCAGCAGCTTGGCCTCCGGGGTGGACTATGGCTACACCTTC | TRBJ1-2 | . | once | TRBV5-1 | 15
CASSTGVSGTGELFF | TGTGCCAGCAGTACAGGGGTTTCAGGGACCGGGGAGCTGTTTTTT | TRBJ2-2 | TRBD1 | . | TRBV6-5 | 15
CASSLGREETQYF | TGTGCCAGCAGTCTAGGGAGGGAAGAGACCCAGTACTTC | TRBJ2-5 | TRBD2 | . | TRBV12-3/TRBV12-4 | 13
CASSQMGQADNSPLHF | TGTGCCAGCAGCCAGATGGGGCAAGCCGATAATTCACCCCTCCACTTT | TRBJ1-6 | . | . | TRBV3-1/TRBV3-2 | 16
CASSERGGSYEQYF | TGCGCCAGCAGTGAGCGGGGGGGCTCCTACGAGCAGTACTTC | TRBJ2-7 | TRBD2 | . | TRBV10-1 | 14
CASSLGTPKAHPQHF | TGTGCCAGCAGCTTAGGGACACCAAAAGCACACCCCCAGCATTTT | TRBJ1-5 | . | . | TRBV7-8 | 15
CASSIQGIRYQPQHF | TGTGCCAGCAGTATACAGGGCATTAGGTATCAGCCCCAGCATTTT | TRBJ1-5 | . | . | TRBV28 | 15
CASRPVTYNEQFF | TGTGCCAGCAGACCAGTGACATACAATGAGCAGTTCTTC | TRBJ2-1 | . | . | TRBV7-8 | 13
CAISTTGKPNTDTQYF | TGTGCCATCAGTACGACAGGGAAACCTAACACAGATACGCAGTATTTT | TRBJ2-3 | TRBD1 | . | TRBV10-3 | 16
CAWSVPRRGNEKLFF | TGTGCCTGGAGTGTGCCCCGACGGGGAAATGAAAAACTGTTTTTT | TRBJ1-4 | . | . | TRBV30 | 15
CASSQEQGTNSPLHF | TGTGCCAGCAGCCAAGAGCAGGGGACCAATTCACCCCTCCACTTT | TRBJ1-6 | . | . | TRBV4-2 | 15
CASSPYRPGANVLTF | TGCGCCAGCAGCCCCTACAGGCCTGGGGCCAACGTCCTGACTTTC | TRBJ2-6 | . | . | TRBV4-1 | 15
CASSLSGSTNTGELFF | TGTGCCAGCAGCTTAAGCGGGTCCACGAACACCGGGGAGCTGTTTTTT | TRBJ2-2 | . | . | TRBV7-3 | 16
CAGRLGGVETQYF | TGTGCCGGGAGGCTAGGGGGCGTGGAGACCCAGTACTTC | TRBJ2-5 | . | . | TRBV30 | 13
CASSGRQGFSLSTEAFF | TGCGCCAGCAGTGGTCGACAGGGTTTCTCCCTTAGCACTGAAGCTTTCTTT | TRBJ1-1 | TRBD1 | once | TRBV5-1 | 17
CASSPRTGKGYTF | TGTGCCAGCAGTCCTCGGACAGGGAAAGGCTACACCTTC | TRBJ1-2 | TRBD1 | few | TRBV12-3/TRBV12-4 | 13
CASSLNYNEQFF | TGTGCCAGCTCACTTAATTACAATGAGCAGTTCTTC | TRBJ2-1 | . | . | TRBV18 | 12